This T cell receptor beta chain was recovered during a study of monozygotic twins with inflammatory bowel disease. TCRdb re-called the 5' RACE reads and catalogs CDR3 proteins one per entry, DNA excluded. This table holds about 160,000 distinct CDR3 sequences. Total RNA was isolated from whole blood without T cell sorting. This CDR3 comprises 14 residues. Remarks on this clonotype: Its antigen remains unknown.

Findings and limits, study-wide: Diversity of TCRbeta measured by inverse Simpson was lower in IBD patients than in healthy co-twins.

V usage is TRBV12-3 or TRBV12-4 and J usage is TRBJ1-1; the D call from TCRdb, TRBD1, cannot be confirmed without DNA. The TCR sequence derives from a human donor with ulcerative colitis or Crohn's disease, or a healthy co-twin of an affected twin (not recorded which). The sequenced sample consisted of blood. This CDR3 reads CASSLLIGATEAFF.